One and the same sample provided the 27 T cell receptor beta chains below, sequenced in a study of T cells after posttransplantation cyclophosphamide. Assay: immunoSEQ multiplex PCR; the TCRdb copy retains only in-frame clones and omits some. This table has approximately 50,000 clones, 85% to 95% appearing once. The sample consisted of PBMCs. The source is a woman aged 30 to 39 in good health and a related stem cell transplant donor.

This chain links TRBV30 with TRBJ2-5; 9 bases fit TRBD1. Germline V gives CDR1 GTSNPN, CDR2 SVGIG (reference sequence). Trimming cost V 6 bases and J 2 bases; bases outside gene matches: 4. The CDR3 covers 13 residues. CDR3 protein: CACGTGPQETQYF. The CDR3 DNA is TGTGCCTGCGGGACAGGGCCTCAAGAGACCCAGTACTTC.

The genes are TRBV18 and TRBJ1-5, with D possibly TRBD1 on 5 matching bases. The CDR3 runs to 15 residues. Trimming pared 0 bases from V and 7 bases from J, leaving 13 bases between. Germline values: CDR1 KGHSH, CDR2 LQKENI. CDR3 loop: CASSPPSQGGQPQHF. In DNA form, the CDR3 reads TGTGCCAGCTCACCACCGAGCCAGGGTGGCCAGCCCCAGCATTTT.

Here the CDR3 reads CASTETGGVTGANVLTF. In nucleotides, the CDR3 is TGTGCCAGCACTGAGACAGGGGGGGTAACTGGGGCCAACGTCCTGACTTTC. This chain joins TRBV28 and TRBJ2-6; 9 nucleotides agree with TRBD1. Trimming at V came to 7 bases and at J to 2 bases, leaving 9 bases not matched to a gene. Per the germline V gene, CDR1 is MDHEN and CDR2 is SYDVKM. The CDR3 sequence is 17 residues long.

This clone appeared a single time. The chain has TRBV6-6 and TRBJ1-2; no clear D. V lost 0 bases and J lost 2, with 7 bases in between. The CDR3 length is 14 residues. Germline V lookup: CDR1 MNHNY, CDR2 SVGAGI (reference sequence). Here the CDR3 reads CASSYSEGNYGYTF. CDR3 DNA: TGTGCCAGCAGTTACTCTGAGGGAAACTATGGCTACACCTTC.

The V call is TRBV7-9, the J call TRBJ2-1, with D tentatively TRBD1 (6 bases). Looked up from germline, CDR1 is SEHNR and CDR2 is FQNEAQ (reference sequence). CDR3 length equals 14 residues. Trimming took off 6 bases at V and 4 bases at J, with 13 bases between the two ends. DNA for the CDR3: TGTGCCAGCAGTCCTAGACAGGAATACAATGAGCAGTTCTTC. The encoded protein is CASSPRQEYNEQFF.

The chain carries TRBV7-9 and TRBJ2-3; 10 bases fit TRBD2. V trimming: 0 bases; J trimming: 3 bases; junction bases outside the gene matches: 3. Germline loops: CDR1 SEHNR, CDR2 FQNEAQ (reference sequence). This CDR3 has 16 amino acids. CDR3 amino acids: CASSLAKRGGTDTQYF. The CDR3, as DNA: TGTGCCAGCAGCTTAGCGAAGCGGGGGGGTACAGATACGCAGTATTTT.

The rearrangement joins TRBV27 to TRBJ2-7, with 7 bases fitting TRBD1. Germline loops: CDR1 MNHEY, CDR2 SMNVEV (reference sequence). After removal of 3 bases from V and 5 bases from J, the junction contained 4 bases not matched to a gene. This CDR3 comprises 13 residues. CDR3 nucleotide sequence: TGTGCCAGCAGTTTGACAGGGTCCCACGAGCAGTACTTC. This sequence encodes CASSLTGSHEQYF.

The chain employs TRBV5-1 and TRBJ2-7; 9 bases match TRBD1. Trimming cost V 3 bases and J 6 bases; bases outside gene matches: 7. Germline V gene sequence: CDR1 SGHRS, CDR2 YFSETQ. This CDR3 is built from 14 residues. Here the CDR3 reads CASSWGQGVFEQYF. The DNA for the CDR3 is TGCGCCAGCAGCTGGGGACAGGGAGTATTCGAGCAGTACTTC.

The V call is TRBV4-1, the J call TRBJ2-2, with D perhaps TRBD1 (5 bases). Germline values: CDR1 MGHRA, CDR2 YSYEKL. The CDR3 contains 16 residues. The V end lost 7 bases, the J end lost 0 bases, and 15 bases lay between the germline ends. The CDR3 nucleotides are TGCGCCAGCACCGTGTGGGGCACCGCGAACACCGGGGAGCTGTTTTTT. As protein: CASTVWGTANTGELFF.

V and J are TRBV11-2 and TRBJ2-3, with D possibly being TRBD2 (6 bases). Germline loops: CDR1 SGHAT, CDR2 FQNNGV. Trimming cost V 5 bases and J 1 base, with 19 bases left between them. The CDR3 runs 17 residues. The DNA of the CDR3 is TGTGCCAGCAGCCCTTCCTTGGGGGGACCACGCACAGATACGCAGTATTTT. Translated, it gives CASSPSLGGPRTDTQYF. The complete variable domain, with remaining parts taken from reference TRBV11-2 and TRBJ2-3, reads EAGVAQSPRYKIIEKRQSVAFWCNPISGHATLYWYQQILGQGPKLLIQFQNNGVVDDSQLPKDRFSAERLKGVDSTLKIQPAKLEDSAVYLCASSPSLGGPRTDTQYFGPGTRLTVL.

The genes are TRBV11-3 and TRBJ1-5; weak D call: TRBD1 (6 bases). V lost 1 base and J 0 bases, leaving 16 bases between the germline ends. The germline gives CDR1 SGHNT, CDR2 YENEEA. The CDR3 totals 18 residues. DNA of the CDR3: TGTGCCAGCAGCTTAGGTGAGGGAGGGGGAAGTAGCAATCAGCCCCAGCATTTT. Encoded protein: CASSLGEGGGSSNQPQHF.

The J gene is TRBJ2-2, the V gene TRBV7-8, with TRBD2 matching over 9 bases. Looked up from germline, CDR1 is SGHVS and CDR2 is FQNEAQ. The CDR3 contains 17 residues. The V and J ends lost 7 bases and 0 bases, in that order; junction bases with no gene match: 9. The CDR3 nucleotides read TGTGCCAGCATGCAGTTAGCGGGGGCGACGAACACCGGGGAGCTGTTTTTT. Translating it yields CASMQLAGATNTGELFF.

V usage is TRBV6-5 and J usage is TRBJ1-1, with a possible D match to TRBD1 (6 bases). Trimming removed 2 bases from V and 4 bases from J, with 8 bases in between. Germline CDR1 reads MNHEY; CDR2 reads SVGAGI. The CDR3 consists of 13 residues. The CDR3 sequence: CASSYRGSTEAFF. The CDR3 DNA reads as TGTGCCAGCAGTTACAGGGGGTCCACTGAAGCTTTCTTT.

The chain carries TRBV7-2 and TRBJ1-3; D may be TRBD1 (6 bases). Germline loops: CDR1 SGHTA, CDR2 FQGNSA. The CDR3 runs to 14 residues. Between the trimmed V and J ends, which lost 1 base and 5 bases, there was a span of 9 bases. CDR3 bases: TGTGCCAGCAGCTTAGTAGGGGACAGAAACACCATATATTTT. This translates into CASSLVGDRNTIYF.

The genes are TRBV29-1 and TRBJ1-2; no firm D call. Germline loops: CDR1 SQVTM, CDR2 ANQGSEA. CDR3 length equals 12 residues. Trimming shortened V by 4 bases and J by 9 bases, and 15 bases separated the two germline ends. CDR3 region: CSVVRTGESYTF. The CDR3 nucleotides read TGCAGCGTTGTAAGGACTGGGGAAAGCTACACCTTC. The full variable domain, rest sourced from reference TRBV29-1 and TRBJ1-2, is SAVISQKPSRDICQRGTSLTIQCQVDSQVTMMFWYRQQPGQSLTLIATANQGSEATYESGFVIDKFPISRPNLTFSTLTVSNMSPEDSSIYLCSVVRTGESYTFGSGTRLTVV.

The genes are TRBV5-1 and TRBJ2-7; D may be TRBD1 (5 bases). This CDR3 spans 13 amino acids. V was shortened by 1 base and J by 3 bases, with 8 bases between the two germline ends. Germline CDR1 SGHRS, CDR2 YFSETQ. CDR3 bases: TGCGCCAGCAGCTTGACAGGTGACTACGAGCAGTACTTC. As protein: CASSLTGDYEQYF.

A single count supports this clone. The chain uses TRBV5-4 and TRBJ1-2; no firm D call. V was clipped by 0 bases and J by 3 bases, with 12 bases between them. This CDR3 is 15 amino acids long. Germline V gene data show CDR1 as SGHNT and CDR2 as YYREEE (reference sequence). The CDR3 region has the DNA TGTGCCAGCAGCTTGGATGTGTCGGGGTACTATGGCTACACCTTC. This encodes CASSLDVSGYYGYTF.

The chain is built from TRBV5-1 and TRBJ2-2, with a possible D match to TRBD2 (7 bases). The germline CDR1 and CDR2 sequences are SGHRS and YFSETQ. V gave up 4 bases and J gave up 1 base, with 11 bases separating them. The length of the CDR3 is 15 residues. DNA for the CDR3: TGCGCCAGCAGCCGCGGGGGCTGGAACACCGGGGAGCTGTTTTTT. Translating it yields CASSRGGWNTGELFF.

The rearrangement uses TRBV9 and TRBJ2-3; D may be TRBD1 (6 bases). This CDR3 spans 16 amino acids. Between the trimmed V and J ends, which lost 4 bases and 2 bases, there was a span of 17 bases. Germline V gene data show CDR1 as SGDLS and CDR2 as YYNGEE. The CDR3 DNA reads TGTGCCAGCAGCCCCCGCTCGCAGGGGATCACAGATACGCAGTATTTT. It specifies CASSPRSQGITDTQYF.

The CDR3 nucleotides read TGTGCCGTTGCTGCGACAGGGGGCCCCGATACGCAGTATTTT. Amino acid sequence: CAVAATGGPDTQYF. This chain uses TRBV6-5 with TRBJ2-3; 10 nucleotides match TRBD1. This CDR3 is 14 amino acids long. Losses at the gene ends were 11 bases for V and 6 bases for J; bases not matched to a gene: 11. CDR1 and CDR2 from the germline V gene are MNHEY and SVGAGI.

The chain has TRBV4-3 and TRBJ2-3, with TRBD2 as a possible D gene (5 bases). The CDR3 has 14 residues. Trimming left V 0 bases short and J 8 bases short, with 12 bases between. CDR1 is LGHNA and CDR2 is YSLEER in the germline V gene. CDR3 bases: TGCGCCAGCAGCCAAGATCATAGAGGGAGTACGCAGTATTTT. Translation: CASSQDHRGSTQYF.

The rearrangement joins TRBV7-2 to TRBJ1-2; unclear D gene. CDR1 is SGHTA and CDR2 is FQGNSA in the germline V gene. V dropped 1 base and J dropped 4 bases, with 10 bases sitting between them. This CDR3 contains 14 residues. The CDR3 DNA reads TGTGCCAGCAGCTTAGATGGACTCCTCTATGGCTACACCTTC. Amino acids: CASSLDGLLYGYTF.

In this sample, this clone turned up once. This chain connects TRBV5-1 to TRBJ2-3; TRBD2 agrees at 8 bases. Germline lookup yields CDR1 SGHRS and CDR2 YFSETQ. The V segment lost 3 bases and the J segment 9 bases; nucleotides outside the gene matches: 9. There are 14 residues in the CDR3. The CDR3 DNA follows: TGCGCCAGCAGCTACGGGGGGGGGATGGAAACGCAGTATTTT. The encoded protein is CASSYGGGMETQYF.

CDR3 nucleotide sequence: TGTGCCAGCAGTCAAAGCACCTATAATTCACCCCTCCACTTT. This translates into CASSQSTYNSPLHF. The J gene is TRBJ1-6, the V gene TRBV25-1, with D unclear. V dropped 5 bases and J dropped 2 bases, with 7 bases sitting between them. CDR1 is MGHDK and CDR2 is SYGVNS in the germline V gene. There are 14 residues in the CDR3.

The J gene is TRBJ2-5, the V gene TRBV6-1; 9 positions agree with TRBD2. The trim removed 8 bases at V and 5 bases at J, leaving 6 bases unmatched. The CDR3 covers 13 residues. From germline, CDR1 is MNHNS and CDR2 SASEGT. The CDR3 loop reads CASSAGGIETQYF. The CDR3 coding sequence is TGTGCCAGCTCTGCGGGGGGGATTGAGACCCAGTACTTC.

CDR3: CASSSTRQGETQYF. CDR3 bases: TGCGCCAGCAGCTCGACTCGACAGGGTGAGACCCAGTACTTC. V gene TRBV5-1 combines with J gene TRBJ2-5, with TRBD1 matching over 7 bases. This CDR3 is 14 amino acids long. Trimming removed 3 bases from V and 5 bases from J; junction bases left unmatched: 7. In germline, CDR1 is SGHRS, CDR2 YFSETQ.

Only one count was recorded for this clone. This chain links TRBV6-5 with TRBJ1-1; TRBD1 matches at 9 bases. The CDR3 spans 16 residues. V gave up 3 bases and J gave up 5 bases; unmatched junction bases: 10. From germline, CDR1 is MNHEY and CDR2 SVGAGI. For the CDR3, the DNA is TGTGCCAGCAGTTATCTGGTCGGACAGGGGAGGACTGAAGCTTTCTTT. It specifies CASSYLVGQGRTEAFF.